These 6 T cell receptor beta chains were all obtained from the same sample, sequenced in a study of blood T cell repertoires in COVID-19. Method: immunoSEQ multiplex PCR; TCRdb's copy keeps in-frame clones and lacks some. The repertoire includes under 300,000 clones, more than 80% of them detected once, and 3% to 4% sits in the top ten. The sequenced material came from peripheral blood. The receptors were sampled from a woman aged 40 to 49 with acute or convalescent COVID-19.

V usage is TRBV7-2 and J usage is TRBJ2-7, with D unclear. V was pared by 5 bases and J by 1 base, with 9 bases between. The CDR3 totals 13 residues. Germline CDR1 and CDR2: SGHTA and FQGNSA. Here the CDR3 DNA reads TGTGCCAGCAGCGCAGACATGTCCTACGAGCAGTACGTC. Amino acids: CASSADMSYEQYV.

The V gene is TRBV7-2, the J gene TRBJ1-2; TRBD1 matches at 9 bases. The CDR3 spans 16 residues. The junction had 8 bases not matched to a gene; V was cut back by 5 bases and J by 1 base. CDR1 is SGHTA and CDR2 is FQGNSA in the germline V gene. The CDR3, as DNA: TGTGCCAGCAGCGCTTTACAGGGGGCGGTTAACTATGGCTACACCTTC. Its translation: CASSALQGAVNYGYTF.

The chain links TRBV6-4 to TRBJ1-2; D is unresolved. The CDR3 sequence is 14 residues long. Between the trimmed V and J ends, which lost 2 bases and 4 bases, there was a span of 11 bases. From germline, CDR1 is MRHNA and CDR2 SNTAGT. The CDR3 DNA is TGTGCCAGCAGTGACCGAACATACGTCTATGGCTACACCTTC. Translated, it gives CASSDRTYVYGYTF.

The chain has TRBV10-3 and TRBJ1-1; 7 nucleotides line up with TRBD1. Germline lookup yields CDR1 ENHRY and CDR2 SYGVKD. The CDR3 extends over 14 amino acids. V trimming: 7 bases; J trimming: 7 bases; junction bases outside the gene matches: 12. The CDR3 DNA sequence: TGTGCCATCAAGTTCCGCGACAGGGACGATGAAGCTTTCTTT. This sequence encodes CAIKFRDRDDEAFF.

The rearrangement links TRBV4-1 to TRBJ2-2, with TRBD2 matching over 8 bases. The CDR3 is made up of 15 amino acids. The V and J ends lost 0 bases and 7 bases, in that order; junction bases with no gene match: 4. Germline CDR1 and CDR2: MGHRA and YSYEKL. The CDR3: CASSQDRGGGGELFF. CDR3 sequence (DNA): TGCGCCAGCAGCCAAGACCGGGGGGGAGGCGGGGAGCTGTTTTTT.

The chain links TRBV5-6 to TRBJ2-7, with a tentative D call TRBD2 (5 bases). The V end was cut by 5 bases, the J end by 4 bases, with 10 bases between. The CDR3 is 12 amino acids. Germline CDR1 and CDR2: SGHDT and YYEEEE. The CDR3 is CASSRSGYEQYV. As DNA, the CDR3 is TGTGCCAGCAGTCGTTCGGGGTACGAGCAGTACGTC.